This T cell receptor (beta chain) is from a study of blood T cell repertoires in COVID-19. Study summary: Samples came from the United States, Italy and Spain, spanning acute and convalescent COVID-19. Sources were T cells, B-cell-depleted T cells, or PBMCs; the material itself was cDNA or gDNA.

In the original processing: Reference gene primer amplification yielded estimated nucleated cell counts. Measured with immunoSEQ multiplex PCR; TCRdb has only the in-frame clones, and not every one. V and J calls and clone size are as listed in that table; D and trimming were resolved from the DNA. The sample has about 150,000 clones, roughly 77% seen once. The receptor was derived from a man aged 55 to 70 with acute or convalescent COVID-19. Sequencing was done on a sample of peripheral blood.

CDR3 in DNA: TGTGCCAGCAGCTACGCGGAGCGGCTCACCGGGGAGCTGTTTTTT. As protein: CASSYAERLTGELFF. The chain links TRBV7-2 to TRBJ2-2; TRBD2 might be the D (5 bases). The germline CDR1 and CDR2 sequences are SGHTA and FQGNSA. V lost 4 bases to trimming and J lost 4 bases, with 13 bases between them. This CDR3 has 15 amino acids.